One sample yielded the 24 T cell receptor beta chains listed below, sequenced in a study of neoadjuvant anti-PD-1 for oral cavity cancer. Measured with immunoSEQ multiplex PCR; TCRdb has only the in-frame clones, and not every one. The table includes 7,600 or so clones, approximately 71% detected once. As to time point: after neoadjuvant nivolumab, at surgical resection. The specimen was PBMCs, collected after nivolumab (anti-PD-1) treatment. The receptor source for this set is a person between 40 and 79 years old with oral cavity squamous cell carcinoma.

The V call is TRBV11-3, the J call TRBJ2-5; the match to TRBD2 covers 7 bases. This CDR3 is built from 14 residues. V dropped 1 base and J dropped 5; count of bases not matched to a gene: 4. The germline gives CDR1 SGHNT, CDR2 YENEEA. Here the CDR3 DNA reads TGTGCCAGCAGCTTAGGAGCGGGGAGGGAGACCCAGTACTTC. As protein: CASSLGAGRETQYF.

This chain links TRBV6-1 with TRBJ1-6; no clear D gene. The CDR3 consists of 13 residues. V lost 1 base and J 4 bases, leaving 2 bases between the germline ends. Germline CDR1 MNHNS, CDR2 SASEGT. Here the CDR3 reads CASSEGYNSPLHF. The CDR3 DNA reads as TGTGCCAGCAGTGAAGGGTATAATTCACCCCTCCACTTT.

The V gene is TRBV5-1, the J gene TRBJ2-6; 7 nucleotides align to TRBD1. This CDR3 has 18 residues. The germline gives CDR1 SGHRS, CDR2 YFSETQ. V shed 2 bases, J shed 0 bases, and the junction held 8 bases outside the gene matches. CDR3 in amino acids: CASSLGGTEVSGANVLTF. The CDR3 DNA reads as TGCGCCAGCAGCTTAGGTGGGACAGAGGTCTCTGGGGCCAACGTCCTGACTTTC.

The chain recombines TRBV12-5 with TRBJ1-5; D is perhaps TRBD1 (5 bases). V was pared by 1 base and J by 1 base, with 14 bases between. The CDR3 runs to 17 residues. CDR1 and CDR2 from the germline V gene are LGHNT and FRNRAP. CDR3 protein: CASGLAGGTGSNQPQHF. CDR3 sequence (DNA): TGTGCTAGTGGTTTGGCCGGGGGGACCGGCAGCAATCAGCCCCAGCATTTT. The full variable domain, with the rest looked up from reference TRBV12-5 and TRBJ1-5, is DARVTQTPRHKVTEMGQEVTMRCQPILGHNTVFWYRQTMMQGLELLAYFRNRAPLDDSGMPKDRFSAEMPDATLATLKIQPSEPRDSAVYFCASGLAGGTGSNQPQHFGDGTRLSIL.

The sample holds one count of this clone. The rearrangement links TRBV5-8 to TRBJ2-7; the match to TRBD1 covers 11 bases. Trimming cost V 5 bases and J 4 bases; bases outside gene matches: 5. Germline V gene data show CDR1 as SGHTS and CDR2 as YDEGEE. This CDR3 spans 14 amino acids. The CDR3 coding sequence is TGTGCCAGCAGGCCCCGGGACAGGGGGTACGAGCAGTACTTC. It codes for CASRPRDRGYEQYF.

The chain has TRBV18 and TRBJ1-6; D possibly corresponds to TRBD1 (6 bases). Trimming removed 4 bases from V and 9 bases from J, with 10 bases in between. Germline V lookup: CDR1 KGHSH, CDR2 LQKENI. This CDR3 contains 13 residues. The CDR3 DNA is TGTGCCAGCTCACAGGGGGAGGCTTCACCCCTCCACTTT. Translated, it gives CASSQGEASPLHF.

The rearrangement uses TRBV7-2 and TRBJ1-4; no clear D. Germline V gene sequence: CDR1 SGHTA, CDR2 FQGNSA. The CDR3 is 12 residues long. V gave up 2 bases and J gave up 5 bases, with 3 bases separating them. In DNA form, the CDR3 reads TGTGCCAGCAGCTTACCGAATGAAAAACTGTTTTTT. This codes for CASSLPNEKLFF.

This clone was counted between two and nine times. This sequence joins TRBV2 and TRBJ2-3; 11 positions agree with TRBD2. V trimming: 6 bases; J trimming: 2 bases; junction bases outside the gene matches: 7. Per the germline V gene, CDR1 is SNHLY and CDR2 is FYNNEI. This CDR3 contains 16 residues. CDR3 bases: TGTGCCAGCAGCCGTGGGACTAGCGGAGCCACAGATACGCAGTATTTT. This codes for CASSRGTSGATDTQYF.

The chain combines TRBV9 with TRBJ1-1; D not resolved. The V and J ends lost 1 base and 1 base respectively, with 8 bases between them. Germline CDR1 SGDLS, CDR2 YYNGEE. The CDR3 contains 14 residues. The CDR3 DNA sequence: TGTGCCAGCAGCGTAAGTTCCCAGAACACTGAAGCTTTCTTT. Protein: CASSVSSQNTEAFF.

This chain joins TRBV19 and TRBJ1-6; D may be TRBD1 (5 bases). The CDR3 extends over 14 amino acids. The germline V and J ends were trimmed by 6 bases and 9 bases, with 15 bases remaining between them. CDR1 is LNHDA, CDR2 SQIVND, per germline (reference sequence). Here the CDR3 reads CASRPGGSGSPLHF. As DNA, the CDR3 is TGTGCCAGTAGGCCCGGGGGATCTGGTTCACCCCTCCACTTT.

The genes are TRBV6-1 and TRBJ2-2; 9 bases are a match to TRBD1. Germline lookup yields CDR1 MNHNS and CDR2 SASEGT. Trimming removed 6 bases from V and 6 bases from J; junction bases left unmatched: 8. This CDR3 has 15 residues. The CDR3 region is CASSVRDREAGELFF. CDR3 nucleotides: TGTGCCAGCAGCGTCCGGGACAGGGAGGCCGGGGAGCTGTTTTTT.

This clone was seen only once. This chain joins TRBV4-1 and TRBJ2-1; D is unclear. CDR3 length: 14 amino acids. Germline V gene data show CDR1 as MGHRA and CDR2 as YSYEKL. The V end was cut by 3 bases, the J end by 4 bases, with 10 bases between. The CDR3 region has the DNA TGCGCCAGCAGCCACCACCGGGCATACAATGAGCAGTTCTTC. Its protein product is CASSHHRAYNEQFF.

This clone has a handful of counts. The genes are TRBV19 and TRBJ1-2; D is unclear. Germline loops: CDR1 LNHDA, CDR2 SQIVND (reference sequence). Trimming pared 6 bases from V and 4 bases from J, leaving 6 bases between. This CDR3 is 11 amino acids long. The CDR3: CASSTSYGYTF. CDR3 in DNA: TGTGCCAGTAGCACATCCTATGGCTACACCTTC.

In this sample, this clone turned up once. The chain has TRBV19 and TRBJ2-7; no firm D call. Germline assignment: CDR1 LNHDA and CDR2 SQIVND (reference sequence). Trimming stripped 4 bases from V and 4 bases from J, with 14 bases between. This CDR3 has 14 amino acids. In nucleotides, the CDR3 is TGTGCCAGTAGTAGGAGACCTACCCATTACGAGCAGTACTTC. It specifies CASSRRPTHYEQYF.

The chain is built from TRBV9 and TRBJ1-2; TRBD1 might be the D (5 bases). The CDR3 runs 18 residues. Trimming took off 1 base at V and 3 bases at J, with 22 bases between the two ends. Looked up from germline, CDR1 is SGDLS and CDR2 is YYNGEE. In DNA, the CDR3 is TGTGCCAGCAGCGTAAGCCCCACCACCCAAGCGGGGGACTATGGCTACACCTTC. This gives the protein CASSVSPTTQAGDYGYTF.

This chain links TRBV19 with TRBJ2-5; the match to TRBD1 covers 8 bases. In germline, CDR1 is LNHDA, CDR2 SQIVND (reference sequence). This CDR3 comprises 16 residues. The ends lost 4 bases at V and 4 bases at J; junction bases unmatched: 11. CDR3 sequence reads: CASSTGQGSWGETQYF. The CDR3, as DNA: TGTGCCAGTAGTACCGGACAGGGATCATGGGGAGAGACCCAGTACTTC. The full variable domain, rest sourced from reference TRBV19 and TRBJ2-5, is DGGITQSPKYLFRKEGQNVTLSCEQNLNHDAMYWYRQDPGQGLRLIYYSQIVNDFQKGDIAEGYSVSREKKESFPLTVTSAQKNPTAFYLCASSTGQGSWGETQYFGPGTRLLVL.

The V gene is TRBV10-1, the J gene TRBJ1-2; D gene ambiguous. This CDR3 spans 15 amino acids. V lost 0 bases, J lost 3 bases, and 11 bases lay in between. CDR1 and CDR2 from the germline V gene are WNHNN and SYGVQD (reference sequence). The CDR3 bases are TGCGCCAGCAGTGAGTCTTTAAGACGGGACTATGGCTACACCTTC. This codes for CASSESLRRDYGYTF.

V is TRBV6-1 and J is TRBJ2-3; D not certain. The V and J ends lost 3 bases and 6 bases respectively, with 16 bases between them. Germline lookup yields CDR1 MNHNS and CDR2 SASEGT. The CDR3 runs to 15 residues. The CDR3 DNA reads TGTGCCAGCAGTGAGAGTACCTTTCCACCCGATACGCAGTATTTT. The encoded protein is CASSESTFPPDTQYF.

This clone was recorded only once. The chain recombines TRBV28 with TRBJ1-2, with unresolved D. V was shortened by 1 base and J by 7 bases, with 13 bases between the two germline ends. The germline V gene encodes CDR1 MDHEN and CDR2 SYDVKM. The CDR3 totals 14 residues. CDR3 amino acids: CASSLFIPTGGYTF. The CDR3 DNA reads TGTGCCAGCAGTTTATTCATTCCCACTGGTGGCTACACCTTC.

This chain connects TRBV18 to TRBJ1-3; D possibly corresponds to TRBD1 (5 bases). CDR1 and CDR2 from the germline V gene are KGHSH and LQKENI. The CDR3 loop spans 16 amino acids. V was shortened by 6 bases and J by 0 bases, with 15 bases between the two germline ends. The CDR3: CASSRDVTFSGNTIYF. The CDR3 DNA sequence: TGTGCCAGCTCTAGGGACGTAACCTTCTCTGGAAACACCATATATTTT.

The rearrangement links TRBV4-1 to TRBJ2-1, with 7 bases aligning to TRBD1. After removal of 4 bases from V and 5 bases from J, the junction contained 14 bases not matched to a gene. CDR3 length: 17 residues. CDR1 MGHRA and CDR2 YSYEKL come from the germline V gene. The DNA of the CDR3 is TGCGCCAGCAGCCGGGGGACAGAAACAATCCTTAACAATGAGCAGTTCTTC. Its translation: CASSRGTETILNNEQFF.

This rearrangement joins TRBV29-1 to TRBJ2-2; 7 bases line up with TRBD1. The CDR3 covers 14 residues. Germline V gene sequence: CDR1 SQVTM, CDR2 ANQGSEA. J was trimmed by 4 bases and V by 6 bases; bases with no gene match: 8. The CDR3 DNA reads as TGCAGCGTCGGTTATGCAGGGGGCACCGGGGAGCTGTTTTTT. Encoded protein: CSVGYAGGTGELFF.

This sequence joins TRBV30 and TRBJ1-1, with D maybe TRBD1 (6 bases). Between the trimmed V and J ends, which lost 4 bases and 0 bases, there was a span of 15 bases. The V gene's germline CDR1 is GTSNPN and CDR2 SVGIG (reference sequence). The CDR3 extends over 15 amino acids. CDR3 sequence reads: CAWNLGGSVNTEAFF. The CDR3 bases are TGTGCCTGGAACTTAGGGGGGTCGGTGAACACTGAAGCTTTCTTT.

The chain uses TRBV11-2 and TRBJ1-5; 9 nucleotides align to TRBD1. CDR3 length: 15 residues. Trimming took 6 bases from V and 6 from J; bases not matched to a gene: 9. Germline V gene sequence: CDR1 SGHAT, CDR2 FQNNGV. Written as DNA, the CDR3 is TGTGCCAGCAGTCGGACAGGGGTGCGGAGTCAGCCCCAGCATTTT. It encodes CASSRTGVRSQPQHF.